This T cell receptor (beta chain) was identified in a study of shared clonotypes between healthy human individuals (dated by TCRdb to 2020 to 2022). For context, the study as a whole: Three men and a couple of women, aged 18 to 49 years, made up the cohort. For each donor, CD4 naive and CD4 memory were each given three plates, CD8 naive was given two plates, and CD8 memory was given one plate. The study deeply sequenced blood TCR repertoires of several healthy adults to estimate repertoire size and the extent of clonotype sharing between individuals. To increase sequencing depth and limit assay-specific biases, TCR repertoire library preparation and sequencing were carried out by different laboratories using diverse techniques. Each donor's leukapheresis produced roughly between roughly 0.94 and 9.5 billion PBMCs.

Overall study outcomes, separate from this receptor: Sampling was restricted to blood, and TCR repertoires in tissue are likely to differ from TCR repertoires in blood. Even with the large sequencing depth, rarefaction of the sorted-subset datasets indicated that sequencing was incomplete. Compared with non-shared clonotypes, the clonotypes found in all four sorted-subset donors had higher generation probabilities. Larger estimated clonotype richness was generally found for naive subsets than for memory subsets. Because the study included a small number of donors, the genetic and exposure-history diversity represented was limited. Pairwise subsampling led to the expectation that sequencing depth would affect the degree of clonotype sharing among donors. When several donors were compared, the shared fraction of clonotypes was around 4.6% for naive CD4, 3.5% for naive CD8, 2.3% for memory CD4, and less than 0.45% for memory CD8.

The germline V gene sets CDR1 to SGHTA and CDR2 to FQGNSA. The CDR3 holds 14 amino acids from the cysteine to the phenylalanine. Only the CDR3 DNA is retained, 42 bases long and in frame from the first base. The junction carries 8 bases between V and J, which are trimmed by 3 bases and 5 bases respectively. Donors were healthy HIV-negative adults with no recently reported acute infections or vaccinations. Every donor was a Caucasian adult living in Nashville, Tennessee, USA. CD4+ T cells were enriched through magnetic negative selection, after which naive cells were positively selected on CD45RA and the remaining negative fraction served as the memory subset. Blood was obtained by leukapheresis, after which PBMCs were separated by Ficoll-Histopaque density gradient centrifugation and cryopreserved in liquid nitrogen vapor phase. Analytical flow cytometry was used to check the purity and quantity of each magnetically sorted T cell population. Genomic DNA was isolated from every sorted fraction and measured by UV absorbance on a Nanodrop 2000c.

Using the deep immunoSEQ assay, multiplex PCR amplified TCR CDR3 regions from genomic DNA. Extracted genomic DNA from each cell subset was distributed evenly across all wells of several immunoSEQ 96-well plates, and each plate was treated as a replicate. For sorted subsets, each replicate PCR was loaded with 200 ng genomic DNA, equivalent to roughly 30,000 T cell genomes. The purified libraries were quantified using a Qubit 3.0 fluorometer, sized with a Bioanalyzer 2100, and then quantified again using the KAPA Library Quantification kit. Every immunoSEQ 96-well plate was sequenced on a dedicated single-read 150-cycle Illumina NextSeq 550 flow cell. The source study handled its data this way. Because the immunoSEQ output held only junctional sequences and lacked quality scores, the filtering could not match the filtering applied to full-length reads. To assign V/J genes and CDR3, sequences were annotated against IMGT germline references using PyIR, a Python wrapper for IgBLAST v1.9. Any read was removed if the V/J assignment was weak (E-value above 1e-6), the CDR3 was missing, or the read contained stop codons, out-of-frame junctions, or ambiguous translated residues. V3J clonotypes were defined as sequences sharing the same inferred V gene, J gene, and CDR3 amino acid sequence. The percentage overlap between two repertoires was calculated by dividing the number of shared unique clonotypes by the size of the smaller repertoire. Three approaches were used to assess repertoire richness: RTK rarefaction, the Chao1 estimator, and Recon v2.1 estimates of unobserved clonotypes. For all TCRbeta clonotypes obtained by the gDNA method from four donors, generation probabilities were computed with OLGA. The table comes from immuneACCESS by way of TCRdb, which keeps in-frame sequences with V and J called. Part of the clones is missing from these tables; in studies checked, under half for an unresolved V gene and the rest for unknown reasons. V and J calls and clone size come straight from that table; D and trimming were deduced from the DNA. Across this sample there are some 2,400,000 clones, with approximately 94% seen only once. The top ten clones comprise 0.1% to 0.15% of the sample.

As concerns this clone: This receptor's antigen is unknown. There are no base qualities to consult, and no much larger clone falls within one base.

Material: naive CD4+ T cells sorted from blood. The cell subset or site label on this specimen signifies: CD45RA+ positively selected. The sequence is built from TRBV7-2 and TRBJ1-6; the D gene lacks a confident call. This clonotype was obtained from a man aged 18 to 30 in good health. The CDR3 corresponds to CASSLRTDNSPLHF. The DNA is TGTGCCAGCAGCTTGAGGACTGATAATTCACCCCTCCACTTT.